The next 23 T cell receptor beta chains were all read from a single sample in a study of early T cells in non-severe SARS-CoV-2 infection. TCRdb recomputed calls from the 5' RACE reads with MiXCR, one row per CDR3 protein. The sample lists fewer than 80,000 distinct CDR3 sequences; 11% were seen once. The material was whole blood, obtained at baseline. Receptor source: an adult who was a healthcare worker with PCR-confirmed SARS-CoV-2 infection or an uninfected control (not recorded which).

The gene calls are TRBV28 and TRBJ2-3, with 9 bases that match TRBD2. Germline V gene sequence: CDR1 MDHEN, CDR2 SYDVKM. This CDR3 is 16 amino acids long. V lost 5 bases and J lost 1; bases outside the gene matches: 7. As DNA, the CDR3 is TGTGCCAGCAGTCCCTCGACTAGCGGCGGCACAGATACGCAGTATTTT. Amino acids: CASSPSTSGGTDTQYF.

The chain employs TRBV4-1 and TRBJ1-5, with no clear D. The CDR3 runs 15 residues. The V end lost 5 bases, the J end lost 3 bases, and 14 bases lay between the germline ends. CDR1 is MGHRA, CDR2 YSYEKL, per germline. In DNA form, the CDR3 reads TGCGCCAGCAGCTCCGTGGCGGGGTTCAATCAGCCCCAGCATTTT. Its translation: CASSSVAGFNQPQHF.

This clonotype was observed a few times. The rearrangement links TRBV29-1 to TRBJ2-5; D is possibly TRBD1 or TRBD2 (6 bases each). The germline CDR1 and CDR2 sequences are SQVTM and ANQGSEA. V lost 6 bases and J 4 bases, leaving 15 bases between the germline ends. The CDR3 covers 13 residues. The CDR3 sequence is CSVPRGGGETQYF. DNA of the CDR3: TGCAGCGTCCCCCGAGGGGGAGGAGAGACCCAGTACTTC.

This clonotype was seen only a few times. The DNA of the CDR3 is TGTGCCAGCAGTTTATATGTCAGGTGGCCCCTCCACTTT. Protein sequence: CASSLYVRWPLHF. The chain uses TRBV28 and TRBJ1-6, with D hard to call. Trimming took off 1 base at V and 13 bases at J, with 11 bases between the two ends. Germline V CDR1 and CDR2: MDHEN, SYDVKM. This CDR3 has 13 residues.

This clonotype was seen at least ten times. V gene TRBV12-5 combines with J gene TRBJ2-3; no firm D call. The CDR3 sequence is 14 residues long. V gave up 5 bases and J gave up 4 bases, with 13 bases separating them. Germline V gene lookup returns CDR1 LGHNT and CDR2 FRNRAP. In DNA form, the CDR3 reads TGTGCTAGTGGTCCGCAACGAGGTTCAGATACGCAGTATTTT. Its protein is CASGPQRGSDTQYF.

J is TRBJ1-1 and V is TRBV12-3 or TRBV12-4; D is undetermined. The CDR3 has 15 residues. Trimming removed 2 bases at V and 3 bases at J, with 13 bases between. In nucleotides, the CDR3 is TGTGCCAGCAGTTTAAGAGGGCCAAGTTACACTGAAGCTTTCTTT. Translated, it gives CASSLRGPSYTEAFF.

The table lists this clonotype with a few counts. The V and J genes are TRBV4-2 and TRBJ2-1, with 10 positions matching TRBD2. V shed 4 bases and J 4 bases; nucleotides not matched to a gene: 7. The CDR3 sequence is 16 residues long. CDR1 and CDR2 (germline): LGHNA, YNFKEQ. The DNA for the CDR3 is TGTGCCAGCAGCCGCTCGACTAGCGGGCGGTACAATGAGCAGTTCTTC. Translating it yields CASSRSTSGRYNEQFF.

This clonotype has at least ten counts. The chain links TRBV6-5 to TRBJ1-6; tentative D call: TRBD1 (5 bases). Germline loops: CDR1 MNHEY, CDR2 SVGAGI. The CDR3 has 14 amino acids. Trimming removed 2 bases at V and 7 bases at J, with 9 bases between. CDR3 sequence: CASSYRDGNSPLHF. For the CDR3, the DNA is TGTGCCAGCAGTTACAGGGACGGCAATTCACCCCTCCACTTT.

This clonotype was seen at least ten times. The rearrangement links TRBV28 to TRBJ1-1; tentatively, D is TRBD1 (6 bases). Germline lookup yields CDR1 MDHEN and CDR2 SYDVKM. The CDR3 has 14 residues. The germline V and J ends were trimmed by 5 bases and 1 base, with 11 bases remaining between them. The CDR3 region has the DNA TGTGCCAGCAGTCCCAGGACAGAGAACACTGAAGCTTTCTTT. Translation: CASSPRTENTEAFF.

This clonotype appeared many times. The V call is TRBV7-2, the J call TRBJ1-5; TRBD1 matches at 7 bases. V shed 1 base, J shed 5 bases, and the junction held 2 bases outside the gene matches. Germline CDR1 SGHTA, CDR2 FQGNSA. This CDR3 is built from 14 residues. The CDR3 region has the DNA TGTGCCAGCAGCTTAGACAGGGGAGATCAGCCCCAGCATTTT. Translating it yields CASSLDRGDQPQHF.

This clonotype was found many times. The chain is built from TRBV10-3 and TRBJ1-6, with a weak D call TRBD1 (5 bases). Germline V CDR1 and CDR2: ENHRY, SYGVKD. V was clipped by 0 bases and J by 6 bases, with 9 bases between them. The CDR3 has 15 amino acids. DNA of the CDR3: TGTGCCATCAGTGAGTCTTTAGGGGCTAATTCACCCCTCCACTTT. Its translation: CAISESLGANSPLHF.

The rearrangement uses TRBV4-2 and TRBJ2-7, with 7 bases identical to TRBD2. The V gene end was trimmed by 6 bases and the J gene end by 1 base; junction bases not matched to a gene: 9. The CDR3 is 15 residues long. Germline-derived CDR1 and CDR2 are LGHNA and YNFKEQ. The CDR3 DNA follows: TGTGCCAGCAGGCCGAACCTAGCGGAGTCCTACGAGCAGTACTTC. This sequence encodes CASRPNLAESYEQYF.

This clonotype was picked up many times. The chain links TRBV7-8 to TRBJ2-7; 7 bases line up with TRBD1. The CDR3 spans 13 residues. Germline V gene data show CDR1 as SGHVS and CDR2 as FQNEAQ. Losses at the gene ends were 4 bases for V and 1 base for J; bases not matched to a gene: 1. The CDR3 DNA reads TGTGCCAGCAGCTGGGACAGATCCTACGAGCAGTACTTC. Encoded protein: CASSWDRSYEQYF. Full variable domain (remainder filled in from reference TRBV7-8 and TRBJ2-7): GAGVSQSPRYKVAKRGQDVALRCDPISGHVSLFWYQQALGQGPEFLTYFQNEAQLDKSGLPSDRFFAERPEGSVSTLKIQRTQQEDSAVYLCASSWDRSYEQYFGPGTRLTVT.

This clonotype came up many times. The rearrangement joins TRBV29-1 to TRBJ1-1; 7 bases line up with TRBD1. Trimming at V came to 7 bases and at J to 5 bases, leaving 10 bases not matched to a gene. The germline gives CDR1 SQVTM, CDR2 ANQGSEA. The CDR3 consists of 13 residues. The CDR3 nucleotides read TGCAGCGCCCCGAGACAGGGAGGGACTGAAGCTTTCTTT. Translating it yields CSAPRQGGTEAFF.

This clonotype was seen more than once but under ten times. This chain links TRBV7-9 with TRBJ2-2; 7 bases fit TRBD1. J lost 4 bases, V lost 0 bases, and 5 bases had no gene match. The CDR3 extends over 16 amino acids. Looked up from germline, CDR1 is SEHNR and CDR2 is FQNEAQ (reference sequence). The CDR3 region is CASSLATAGGTGELFF. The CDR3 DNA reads TGTGCCAGCAGCTTAGCAACGGCAGGGGGCACCGGGGAGCTGTTTTTT.

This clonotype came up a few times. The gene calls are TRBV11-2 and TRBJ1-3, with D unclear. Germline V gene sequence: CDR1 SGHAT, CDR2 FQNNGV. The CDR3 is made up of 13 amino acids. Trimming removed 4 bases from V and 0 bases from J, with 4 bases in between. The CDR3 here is CASSSYSGNTIYF. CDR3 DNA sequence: TGTGCCAGCAGCTCCTACTCTGGAAACACCATATATTTT.

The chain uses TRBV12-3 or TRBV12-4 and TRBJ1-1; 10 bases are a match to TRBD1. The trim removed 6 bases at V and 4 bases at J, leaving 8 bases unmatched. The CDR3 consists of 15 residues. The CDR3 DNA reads TGTGCCAGCAGGCCCGGGACAGGGGCGGCCACTGAAGCTTTCTTT. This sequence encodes CASRPGTGAATEAFF.

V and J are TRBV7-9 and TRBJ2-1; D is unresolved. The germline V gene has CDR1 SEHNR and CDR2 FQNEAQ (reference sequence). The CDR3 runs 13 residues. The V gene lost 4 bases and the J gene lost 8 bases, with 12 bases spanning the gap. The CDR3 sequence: CASSSKPLDEQFF. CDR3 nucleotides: TGTGCCAGCAGCTCCAAGCCGCTCGATGAGCAGTTCTTC. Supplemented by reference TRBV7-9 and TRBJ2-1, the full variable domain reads DTGVSQNPRHKITKRGQNVTFRCDPISEHNRLYWYRQTLGQGPEFLTYFQNEAQLEKSRLLSDRFSAERPKGSFSTLEIQRTEQGDSAMYLCASSSKPLDEQFFGPGTRLTVL.

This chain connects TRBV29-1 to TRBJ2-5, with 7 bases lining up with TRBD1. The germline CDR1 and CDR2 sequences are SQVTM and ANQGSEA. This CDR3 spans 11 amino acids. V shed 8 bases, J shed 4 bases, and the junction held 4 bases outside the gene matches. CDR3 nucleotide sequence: TGCAGCCTCTGGACAGGAGAGACCCAGTACTTC. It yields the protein CSLWTGETQYF.

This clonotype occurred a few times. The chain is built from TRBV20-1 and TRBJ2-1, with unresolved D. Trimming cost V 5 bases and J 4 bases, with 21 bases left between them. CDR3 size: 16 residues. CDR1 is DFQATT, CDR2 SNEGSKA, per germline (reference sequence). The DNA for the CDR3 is TGCAGTGCTGAAAAACAAGGGTTAGCTTCATACAATGAGCAGTTCTTC. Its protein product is CSAEKQGLASYNEQFF.

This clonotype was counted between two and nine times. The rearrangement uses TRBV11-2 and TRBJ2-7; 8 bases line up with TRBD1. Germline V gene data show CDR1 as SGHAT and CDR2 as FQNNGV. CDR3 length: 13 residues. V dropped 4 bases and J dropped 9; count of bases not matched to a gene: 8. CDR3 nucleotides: TGTGCCAGCAGCTCACTACGACAGGGGAGGCAGTACTTC. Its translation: CASSSLRQGRQYF.

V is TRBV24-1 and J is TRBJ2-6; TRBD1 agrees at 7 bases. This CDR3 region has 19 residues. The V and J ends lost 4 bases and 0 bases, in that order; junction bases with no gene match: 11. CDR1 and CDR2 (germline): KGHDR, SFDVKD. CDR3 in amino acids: CATSETPGQSSSGANVLTF. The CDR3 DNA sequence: TGTGCCACCAGTGAGACACCGGGACAGTCAAGCTCTGGGGCCAACGTCCTGACTTTC.

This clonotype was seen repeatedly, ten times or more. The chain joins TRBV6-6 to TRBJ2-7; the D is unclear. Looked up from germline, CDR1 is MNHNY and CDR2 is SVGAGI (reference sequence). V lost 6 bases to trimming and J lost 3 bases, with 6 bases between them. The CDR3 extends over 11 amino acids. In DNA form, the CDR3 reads TGTGCCAGCAGCGTCCACTACGAGCAGTACTTC. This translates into CASSVHYEQYF.